A single sample gave rise to the 16 T cell receptor beta chains below, sequenced in a study of blood T cell repertoires in COVID-19. The protocol was immunoSEQ multiplex PCR, while the TCRdb copy is restricted to in-frame clones and leaves out a portion. The sample lists under 150,000 clones, 90% occurring once. The sample was peripheral blood. All receptors derive from a woman in her fifties or sixties with acute or convalescent COVID-19.

The V call is TRBV28, the J call TRBJ2-1; D might be TRBD1 (6 bases). Looked up from germline, CDR1 is MDHEN and CDR2 is SYDVKM. The CDR3 sequence is 14 residues long. V was clipped by 9 bases and J by 9 bases, with 21 bases between them. CDR3 bases: TGTGCCAGTACTTCCGGGACACATGAGGGTGAGCAGTTCTTC. Translated, it gives CASTSGTHEGEQFF. The full variable domain, completed using reference TRBV28 and TRBJ2-1, is DVKVTQSSRYLVKRTGEKVFLECVQDMDHENMFWYRQDPGLGLRLIYFSYDVKMKEKGDIPEGYSVSREKKERFSLILESASTNQTSMYLCASTSGTHEGEQFFGPGTRLTVL.

This clone appeared once. V is TRBV18 and J is TRBJ1-1; a possible D gene is TRBD1 (5 bases). Trimming pared 4 bases from V and 3 bases from J, leaving 12 bases between. Germline CDR1 KGHSH, CDR2 LQKENI. The CDR3 has 14 amino acids. The CDR3 protein is CASSRAGLDTEAFF. CDR3 nucleotide sequence: TGTGCCAGCTCACGGGCAGGGTTGGACACTGAAGCTTTCTTT. The full variable domain, with the rest looked up from reference TRBV18 and TRBJ1-1, is NAGVMQNPRHLVRRRGQEARLRCSPMKGHSHVYWYRQLPEEGLKFMVYLQKENIIDESGMPKERFSAEFPKEGPSILRIQQVVRGDSAAYFCASSRAGLDTEAFFGQGTRLTVV.

The count of this clone is one. V gene TRBV18 combines with J gene TRBJ1-3; the D gene is possibly TRBD1 (6 bases). V lost 4 bases and J 0 bases, leaving 13 bases between the germline ends. Germline CDR1 KGHSH, CDR2 LQKENI. CDR3 length: 16 amino acids. The CDR3 protein is CASSQPGAHSGNTIYF. CDR3 DNA: TGTGCCAGCTCACAACCAGGGGCCCACTCTGGAAACACCATATATTTT.

V usage is TRBV14 and J usage is TRBJ1-2; D is possibly TRBD1 (5 bases). This CDR3 has 13 residues. V was trimmed by 2 bases and J by 6 bases, leaving 10 bases between them. Germline V gives CDR1 SGHDN, CDR2 FVKESK. The CDR3 DNA sequence: TGTGCCAGCAGCCAACAGGGTAGGGATGGCTACACCTTC. Its translation is CASSQQGRDGYTF.

CDR3 sequence: CSVEKDEGDEGEQYF. The CDR3 DNA reads as TGCAGCGTTGAAAAGGACGAGGGGGATGAGGGCGAGCAGTACTTC. V and J are TRBV29-1 and TRBJ2-7; TRBD1 might be the D (6 bases). Trimming took 2 bases from V and 6 from J, leaving 20 bases between them. Looked up from germline, CDR1 is SQVTM and CDR2 is ANQGSEA. The CDR3 extends over 15 amino acids.

This clone was recorded once. This rearrangement joins TRBV11-1 to TRBJ2-1, with D perhaps TRBD2 (6 bases). V dropped 2 bases and J dropped 9 bases, with 8 bases sitting between them. Looked up from germline, CDR1 is SGHAT and CDR2 is FQDESV (reference sequence). This CDR3 contains 12 residues. This chain's CDR3 is CASSLSGVEQFF. DNA for the CDR3: TGTGCCAGCAGCTTATCGGGAGTTGAGCAGTTCTTC.

V and J are TRBV29-1 and TRBJ1-3, with a possible D match to TRBD1 (5 bases). Trimming pared 1 base from V and 7 bases from J, leaving 8 bases between. The germline V gene has CDR1 SQVTM and CDR2 ANQGSEA. The CDR3 length is 12 residues. This CDR3 reads CSVEGGRNTIYF. CDR3 sequence (DNA): TGCAGCGTTGAAGGGGGCCGGAACACCATATATTTT.

There are a few counts of this clone. This rearrangement joins TRBV6-5 to TRBJ2-1, with D possibly TRBD1 on 5 matching bases. V lost 5 bases to trimming and J lost 1 base, with 12 bases between them. Germline V gene data show CDR1 as MNHEY and CDR2 as SVGAGI. CDR3 length: 15 residues. DNA of the CDR3: TGTGCCAGCAGTACCTTACAGGTATCCTACAATGAGCAGTTCTTC. Its translation: CASSTLQVSYNEQFF.

CDR3 protein: CATSDRTQRTGELFF. The CDR3 DNA reads TGTGCCACCAGTGACAGAACTCAGAGGACCGGGGAGCTGTTTTTT. V and J are TRBV24-1 and TRBJ2-2; D gene ambiguous. CDR3 size: 15 residues. Per germline, CDR1 KGHDR and CDR2 SFDVKD. The ends were cut back, 4 bases at V and 5 bases at J, with 13 bases in the middle.

The chain combines TRBV20-1 with TRBJ1-3; D gene uncertain. This CDR3 is built from 11 residues. Trimming took 3 bases from V and 4 from J, leaving 4 bases between them. Per the germline V gene, CDR1 is DFQATT and CDR2 is SNEGSKA (reference sequence). The CDR3 DNA is TGCAGTGCTAGTCCGGGAAACACCATATATTTT. Its protein product is CSASPGNTIYF.

The rearrangement links TRBV30 to TRBJ1-1, with TRBD1 as a possible D gene (6 bases). The CDR3 runs to 13 residues. V lost 3 bases to trimming and J lost 7 bases, with 15 bases between them. The germline V gene encodes CDR1 GTSNPN and CDR2 SVGIG (reference sequence). The CDR3 nucleotides are TGTGCCTGGAGGGATTACAGGGCTGGTGAAGCTTTCTTT. Translation: CAWRDYRAGEAFF.

The CDR3 sequence is CASSYGDYGYTF. The CDR3 DNA is TGTGCCAGCAGCTACGGAGACTATGGCTACACCTTC. V usage is TRBV9 and J usage is TRBJ1-2; D is unresolved. Germline CDR1 and CDR2: SGDLS and YYNGEE. The CDR3 covers 12 residues. V dropped 4 bases and J dropped 3 bases, with 7 bases sitting between them.

V usage is TRBV28 and J usage is TRBJ1-1, with D hard to call. Per germline, CDR1 MDHEN and CDR2 SYDVKM. This CDR3 region has 18 residues. The V end lost 8 bases, the J end lost 0 bases, and 25 bases lay between the germline ends. The CDR3 DNA reads TGTGCCAGCGAACCGCCCTCGTTAGATTTCATCATGAACACTGAAGCTTTCTTT. The encoded protein is CASEPPSLDFIMNTEAFF.

The chain links TRBV6-2 or TRBV6-3 to TRBJ1-5, with a weak D call TRBD1 (5 bases). Trimming left V 7 bases short and J 5 bases short, with 18 bases between. The CDR3 is 15 amino acids. Germline V gene lookup returns CDR1 MNHEY and CDR2 SVGEGT. The CDR3 region is CASTPGGVRDQPQHF. The CDR3 coding sequence is TGTGCCAGCACCCCGGGGGGAGTAAGAGATCAGCCCCAGCATTTT.

This chain uses TRBV5-4 with TRBJ2-7; 7 positions agree with TRBD1. The CDR3 runs to 15 residues. Looked up from germline, CDR1 is SGHNT and CDR2 is YYREEE (reference sequence). V lost 5 bases and J lost 6; bases outside the gene matches: 14. The CDR3 here is CASSRGQAREGEQYF. CDR3 sequence (DNA): TGTGCCAGCAGTCGAGGACAGGCGCGCGAGGGCGAGCAGTACTTC.

The rearrangement joins TRBV28 to TRBJ1-1; 7 bases map to TRBD1. Germline loops: CDR1 MDHEN, CDR2 SYDVKM. The CDR3 consists of 15 residues. The trim removed 2 bases at V and 0 bases at J, leaving 3 bases unmatched. The chain's CDR3 is CASSLTGEVNTEAFF. CDR3 bases: TGTGCCAGCAGTTTAACAGGGGAGGTGAACACTGAAGCTTTCTTT.